The 28 T cell receptor beta chains in this list originate from one sample, sequenced in a study of identical twins. TCRdb analysed the 5' RACE reads with MiXCR anew, one entry per CDR3 protein. The table has about 690,000 distinct CDR3 sequences, roughly 6% seen once; the top ten hold about 1.8%. The sequenced material came from naive T cells sorted from blood. The receptors here all came from a man between 18 and 29 years old in good health.

This clonotype was counted ten times or more. This chain uses TRBV20-1 with TRBJ2-1, with 8 bases aligning to TRBD2. Germline V gene lookup returns CDR1 DFQATT and CDR2 SNEGSKA (reference sequence). The ends lost 3 bases at V and 4 bases at J; junction bases unmatched: 5. This CDR3 is built from 14 residues. The CDR3 coding sequence is TGCAGTGCTAGGGAACTAGCGGCATACAATGAGCAGTTCTTC. It codes for CSARELAAYNEQFF.

This clonotype was recorded many times. The chain links TRBV29-1 to TRBJ1-5; TRBD1 aligns across 8 bases. This CDR3 is 13 amino acids long. J lost 4 bases, V lost 4 bases, and 3 bases had no gene match. Germline loops: CDR1 SQVTM, CDR2 ANQGSEA. The CDR3 region has the DNA TGCAGCGTTGCGACAGGGGTTAATCAGCCCCAGCATTTT. It codes for CSVATGVNQPQHF.

The chain employs TRBV7-9 and TRBJ2-1, with D possibly being TRBD1 (6 bases). Per the germline V gene, CDR1 is SEHNR and CDR2 is FQNEAQ (reference sequence). The CDR3 is made up of 14 amino acids. V dropped 4 bases and J dropped 8 bases, with 15 bases sitting between them. The DNA for the CDR3 is TGTGCCAGCAGCTACACCACAGGGTTTCATGAGCAGTTCTTC. Amino acid sequence: CASSYTTGFHEQFF.

This clonotype was found many times. V usage is TRBV12-3 or TRBV12-4 and J usage is TRBJ2-3; tentatively, D is TRBD1 (5 bases). Trimming stripped 3 bases from V and 2 bases from J, with 9 bases between. This CDR3 spans 14 amino acids. This CDR3 reads CASSFLGDTDTQYF. For the CDR3, the DNA is TGTGCCAGCAGTTTTTTAGGGGACACAGATACGCAGTATTTT.

This clonotype was seen a handful of times. This sequence joins TRBV5-8 and TRBJ2-5; no firm D call. The germline V gene encodes CDR1 SGHTS and CDR2 YDEGEE. Trimming removed 4 bases from V and 5 bases from J, with 15 bases in between. This CDR3 region has 14 residues. CDR3 in DNA: TGTGCCAGCAGCAAAATCCTAGTTGGTGAGACCCAGTACTTC. Translation: CASSKILVGETQYF.

This clonotype was counted a few times. This chain links TRBV18 with TRBJ2-7; 9 nucleotides line up with TRBD2. The J segment lost 3 bases and the V segment lost 6 bases, leaving 3 bases of the junction unmatched. Germline loops: CDR1 KGHSH, CDR2 LQKENI. CDR3 length: 13 residues. The CDR3 reads CASSGLANYEQYV. CDR3 nucleotides: TGTGCCAGCTCGGGACTAGCAAACTACGAGCAGTACGTC.

This clonotype has more than one count but fewer than ten. The genes are TRBV5-1 and TRBJ1-2; 10 bases map to TRBD1. Germline V gene lookup returns CDR1 SGHRS and CDR2 YFSETQ. V was clipped by 4 bases and J by 8 bases; unmatched bases: 14. The CDR3 loop spans 16 amino acids. CDR3 in DNA: TGCGCCAGCAGCGCAACGCCGGGACAGGGGAGTGGCGGCTACACCTTC. Residues: CASSATPGQGSGGYTF.

This clonotype was found many times. The genes are TRBV20-1 and TRBJ2-2; D is uncertain. V lost 0 bases and J lost 5, with 16 bases in between. The CDR3 has 16 amino acids. Germline values: CDR1 DFQATT, CDR2 SNEGSKA (reference sequence). The CDR3 spells CSARDRREIITGELFF. CDR3 coding DNA: TGCAGTGCTAGAGATCGAAGAGAGATAATAACCGGGGAGCTGTTTTTT.

This chain connects TRBV12-3 or TRBV12-4 to TRBJ2-1; no clear D gene. Trimming cost V 5 bases and J 4 bases, with 12 bases left between them. The CDR3 loop spans 14 amino acids. CDR3 protein: CASSRPGRYNEQFF. CDR3 DNA sequence: TGTGCCAGCAGTCGCCCCGGACGGTACAATGAGCAGTTCTTC.

This clonotype was recorded many times. The chain couples TRBV5-1 to TRBJ2-1; possibly TRBD2 for D (6 bases). V lost 1 base and J lost 6, with 8 bases in between. The CDR3 has 13 amino acids. Germline values: CDR1 SGHRS, CDR2 YFSETQ. The CDR3 protein is CASSLPGSNEQFF. The CDR3 DNA follows: TGCGCCAGCAGCTTGCCCGGGAGCAATGAGCAGTTCTTC.

This clonotype was seen ten or more times. The chain couples TRBV29-1 to TRBJ2-1; 8 positions match TRBD1. CDR3 size: 15 residues. Germline-derived CDR1 and CDR2 are SQVTM and ANQGSEA. V was pared by 7 bases and J by 4 bases, with 12 bases of the junction left unmatched. CDR3 in amino acids: CSAGQGAPGYNEQFF. The CDR3 nucleotides read TGCAGCGCCGGGCAGGGGGCCCCAGGGTACAATGAGCAGTTCTTC.

This chain uses TRBV20-1 with TRBJ2-2; TRBD1 matches at 9 bases. The CDR3 runs to 16 residues. J lost 8 bases, V lost 6 bases, and 16 bases had no gene match. The germline V gene encodes CDR1 DFQATT and CDR2 SNEGSKA (reference sequence). CDR3 nucleotides: TGCAGTGCGCCTACTCCCGGGACAGGGATTACTGGGGAGCTGTTTTTT. It codes for CSAPTPGTGITGELFF.

The V gene is TRBV11-2, the J gene TRBJ2-1; 7 bases map to TRBD1. Germline lookup yields CDR1 SGHAT and CDR2 FQNNGV. The ends lost 5 bases at V and 12 bases at J; junction bases unmatched: 10. CDR3 size: 13 residues. CDR3 residues: CASSAGQVLLQFF. DNA of the CDR3: TGTGCCAGCAGCGCCGGACAGGTCCTCCTGCAGTTCTTC.

For this clonotype: This sequence may be a read error, since a much larger clone differs from it by one base. No conserved phenylalanine or tryptophan ends this CDR3, so it is likely a read error. Because the CDR3's place on the DNA is in doubt, the DNA is left out and the CDR3 is given as listed by TCRdb. This rearrangement joins TRBV20-1 to TRBJ1-2. Germline-derived CDR1 and CDR2 are DFQATT and SNEGSKA (reference sequence). The CDR3 contains 13 residues when both ends are counted. This chain's CDR3 is CSARGGLFSLNSS.

The chain employs TRBV6-2 or TRBV6-3 and TRBJ2-1; no reliable D call. The CDR3 has 11 residues. With 8 bases removed from V and 6 bases from J, the gap between germline ends came to 8 bases. Germline V lookup: CDR1 MNHEY, CDR2 SVGEGT. The CDR3 loop reads CASGPFNEQFF. CDR3 sequence (DNA): TGTGCCAGCGGCCCCTTCAATGAGCAGTTCTTC.

Points on this clonotype: This could be a read error, since a much larger clone is one nucleotide away. The rearrangement joins TRBV12-3 or TRBV12-4 to TRBJ2-2, with 9 positions matching TRBD2. CDR3 length: 14 amino acids. The CDR3 reads CASSLAGGPGELVF. The CDR3, as DNA: TGTGCCAGCAGTCTCGCGGGGGGGCCCGGGGAGCTGGTTTTT.

This sequence joins TRBV7-3 and TRBJ1-2; TRBD1 might be the D (6 bases). The CDR3 extends over 17 amino acids. Germline V gene lookup returns CDR1 SGHTA and CDR2 FQGTGA. Trimming pared 5 bases from V and 4 bases from J, leaving 23 bases between. This CDR3 reads CASSPDAREGRGYGYTF. The CDR3 DNA reads TGTGCCAGCAGCCCAGACGCCCGTGAGGGCAGGGGCTATGGCTACACCTTC.

The V and J genes are TRBV20-1 and TRBJ1-5; 9 bases agree with TRBD1. Looked up from germline, CDR1 is DFQATT and CDR2 is SNEGSKA (reference sequence). Trimming cost V 3 bases and J 0 bases; bases outside gene matches: 9. CDR3 size: 17 residues. The CDR3 nucleotides read TGCAGTGCTAGGCCGGGACAGGGCCTTAATAGCAATCAGCCCCAGCATTTT. As protein: CSARPGQGLNSNQPQHF.

In this sample, this clonotype turned up many times. V and J are TRBV28 and TRBJ2-1; TRBD2 aligns across 9 bases. This CDR3 region has 14 residues. Trimming at V came to 6 bases and at J to 4 bases, leaving 4 bases not matched to a gene. Germline-derived CDR1 and CDR2 are MDHEN and SYDVKM. CDR3 residues: CASRPAGGYNEQFF. CDR3 nucleotides: TGTGCCAGCAGGCCAGCGGGAGGATACAATGAGCAGTTCTTC.

This clonotype was seen more than once but under ten times. J is TRBJ2-3 and V is TRBV7-9; possibly TRBD2 for D (6 bases). CDR1 is SEHNR, CDR2 FQNEAQ, per germline (reference sequence). Trimming removed 0 bases at V and 3 bases at J, with 16 bases between. This CDR3 region has 17 residues. CDR3 in DNA: TGTGCCAGCAGCTTAGCTCTCAGCGGGCTTGCAACAGATACGCAGTATTTT. It is translated as CASSLALSGLATDTQYF.

This clonotype was observed many times. The DNA for the CDR3 is TGTGCCAGCAGTTTAGGTAGCGGGGGTAGCTCCTACAATGAGCAGTTCTTC. Its protein product is CASSLGSGGSSYNEQFF. The gene calls are TRBV12-3 or TRBV12-4 and TRBJ2-1, with 9 bases that match TRBD2. Losses at the gene ends were 1 base for V and 0 bases for J; bases not matched to a gene: 4. The CDR3 totals 17 residues.

This clonotype has a count of ten or more. The chain couples TRBV29-1 to TRBJ2-5; no clear D. This CDR3 is 11 amino acids long. Trimming took off 8 bases at V and 5 bases at J, with 12 bases between the two ends. Germline V lookup: CDR1 SQVTM, CDR2 ANQGSEA. CDR3 in DNA: TGCAGCCCGGACCGCTGGGAGACCCAGTACTTC. Translation: CSPDRWETQYF.

This clonotype has only a few counts. The chain is built from TRBV20-1 and TRBJ2-5; 11 nucleotides line up with TRBD2. CDR1 is DFQATT, CDR2 SNEGSKA, per germline (reference sequence). Trimming removed 0 bases from V and 3 bases from J; junction bases left unmatched: 3. The CDR3 is 15 residues long. The CDR3 DNA is TGCAGTGCTAGAGAACTAGCGGGAGTAAAAGAGACCCAGTACTTC. It is translated as CSARELAGVKETQYF.

V and J are TRBV6-2 or TRBV6-3 and TRBJ2-7; 14 bases map to TRBD2. After removal of 6 bases from V and 2 bases from J, the junction contained 3 bases not matched to a gene. In germline, CDR1 is MNHEY, CDR2 SVGEGT. This CDR3 contains 15 residues. The CDR3 sequence is CASSGLAGGAYEQYV. CDR3 coding DNA: TGTGCCAGCAGCGGACTAGCGGGAGGAGCCTACGAGCAGTACGTC.

The chain employs TRBV12-3 or TRBV12-4 and TRBJ2-3; D uncertain. V lost 5 bases and J 1 base, leaving 16 bases between the germline ends. The CDR3 length is 16 residues. CDR3: CASSADMSRGTDTQYF. CDR3 bases: TGTGCCAGCAGTGCTGATATGTCTCGGGGCACAGATACGCAGTATTTT.

This chain links TRBV7-2 with TRBJ2-5; maybe TRBD1 (5 bases). CDR3 length: 16 residues. Germline V gives CDR1 SGHTA, CDR2 FQGNSA. Trimming removed 2 bases from V and 0 bases from J, with 13 bases in between. As DNA, the CDR3 is TGTGCCAGCAGCTTACAGGAACAGGAGTACCAAGAGACCCAGTACTTC. This translates into CASSLQEQEYQETQYF.

This clonotype was seen ten or more times. The rearrangement uses TRBV12-3 or TRBV12-4 and TRBJ1-1; D is possibly TRBD1 (5 bases). The CDR3 is 15 amino acids. Trimming took off 5 bases at V and 0 bases at J, with 13 bases between the two ends. The CDR3 region is CASSTPAGMNTEAFF. The DNA of the CDR3 is TGTGCCAGCAGTACCCCGGCAGGGATGAACACTGAAGCTTTCTTT.

The chain has TRBV27 and TRBJ2-1; 11 bases agree with TRBD2. Germline values: CDR1 MNHEY, CDR2 SMNVEV (reference sequence). The CDR3 length is 17 residues. Germline trimming cut 6 bases from V and 4 bases from J; bases unmatched to any gene: 11. In nucleotides, the CDR3 is TGTGCCAGCAGCCGGCTGATCATAGCGGGGGGGTACAATGAGCAGTTCTTC. This translates into CASSRLIIAGGYNEQFF.